Listed below are T cell receptor beta chains from one sample, sequenced in a study of T cell responses to AZD1222 COVID-19 vaccine. This table comes from immunoSEQ multiplex PCR, and its TCRdb copy is limited to in-frame clones, with some not included. The table has some 150,000 clones, roughly nine tenths seen once. The material was peripheral blood, obtained on day 0 of AZD1222 vaccination. These receptors were collected from an adult in good health. Each CDR3 is given with its conserved first and last residue. A D gene is named only where the DNA matches it firmly. Clone sizes are given selectively: once, few, many, or a class where the clone is expanded.

size	V	D	J	CDR3	DNA
NA	TRBV7-9	NA	TRBJ1-5	CASSLAGQPQHF	TGTGCCAGCAGCTTAGCAGGGCAGCCCCAGCATTTT
once	TRBV6-4	NA	TRBJ1-1	CASSEGASTEAFF	TGTGCCAGCAGTGAGGGGGCGAGCACTGAAGCTTTCTTT
NA	TRBV7-8	TRBD1	TRBJ1-2	CASSLRGRGLGDGYTF	TGTGCCAGCAGCTTACGAGGCAGGGGGCTCGGAGATGGCTACACCTTC
few	TRBV20-1	TRBD2	TRBJ2-2	CSASLGAGGRGGELFF	TGCAGTGCCAGTTTGGGAGCGGGAGGTCGGGGCGGGGAGCTGTTTTTT
NA	TRBV18	NA	TRBJ1-3	CASSPREGVSGNTIYF	TGTGCCAGCTCACCGCGCGAGGGGGTCTCTGGAAACACCATATATTTT
NA	TRBV3-1/TRBV3-2	NA	TRBJ2-2	CASSPLRGGGELFF	TGTGCCAGCAGCCCCTTGAGGGGGGGCGGGGAGCTGTTTTTT
NA	TRBV19	NA	TRBJ1-5	CASSIGGRGQPQHF	TGTGCCAGTAGTATAGGGGGCAGGGGTCAGCCCCAGCATTTT
NA	TRBV2	NA	TRBJ1-5	CASSDRRGNQPQHF	TGTGCCAGCAGTGACCGCAGGGGCAATCAGCCCCAGCATTTT
NA	TRBV3-1/TRBV3-2	NA	TRBJ1-1	CASSHSGGANTEAFF	TGTGCCAGCAGCCATTCCGGAGGGGCGAACACTGAAGCTTTCTTT
few	TRBV6-4	TRBD1	TRBJ1-2	CASSDGTGVYGYTF	TGTGCCAGCAGTGACGGGACAGGGGTCTATGGCTACACCTTC
few	TRBV20-1	NA	TRBJ2-2	CSTANTGELFF	TGCAGTACAGCGAACACCGGGGAGCTGTTTTTT